The sequence of this T cell receptor beta chain was determined in a study of cytomegalovirus exposure and HLA in healthy donors. Study findings and constraints: When a later analysis was performed, an Asian-associated ancestry cluster reportedly had fewer N-insertions than the roughly 640-donor mean. Common viral pathogens were later found to be apparently linked to several of the most significant clusters. In an earlier analysis, most TCR beta V segments were productive about 87% or about 30% of the time. Most TCR sequences showed up rarely, but some public TCRs showed up in many donors.

PCR primers comprised 60 Vbeta and 13 Jbeta primers. Only in-frame clones appear in the TCRdb table, and some are missing; sequencing was by immunoSEQ multiplex PCR. The sample includes 150,000 to 170,000 clones, roughly 79% of them seen just once. The CDR3 is 13 amino acids. CDR1 is SGHTA and CDR2 is FQGNSA in the germline V gene. Trimming stripped 3 bases from V and 8 bases from J, with 13 bases between. With respect to this clone: The antigen is unknown.

The receptor was isolated from a man between 18 and 29 years old in good health and CMV-seronegative. The source material was PBMCs. The rearrangement links TRBV7-2 to TRBJ1-2; D may be TRBD1 (6 bases). The CDR3 region is CASSFNREGGYTF. Here the CDR3 DNA reads TGTGCCAGCAGCTTTAACAGGGAGGGGGGCTACACCTTC.